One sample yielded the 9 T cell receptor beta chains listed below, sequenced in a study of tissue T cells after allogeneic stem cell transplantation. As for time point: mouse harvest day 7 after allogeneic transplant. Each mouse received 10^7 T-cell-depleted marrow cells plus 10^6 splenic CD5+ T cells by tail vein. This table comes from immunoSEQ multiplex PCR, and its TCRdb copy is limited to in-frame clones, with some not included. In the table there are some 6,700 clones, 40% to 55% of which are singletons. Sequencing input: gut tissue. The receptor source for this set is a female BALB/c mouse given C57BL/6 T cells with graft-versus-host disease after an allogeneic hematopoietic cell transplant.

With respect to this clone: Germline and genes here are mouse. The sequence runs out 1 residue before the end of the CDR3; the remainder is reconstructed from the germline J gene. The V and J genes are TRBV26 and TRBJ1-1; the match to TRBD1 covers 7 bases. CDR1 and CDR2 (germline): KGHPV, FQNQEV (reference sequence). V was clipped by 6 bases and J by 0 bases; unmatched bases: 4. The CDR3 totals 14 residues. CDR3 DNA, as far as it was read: TGTGCCAGCAGGCCCGGGACAGCAAACACAGAAGTCTTC. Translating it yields CASRPGTANTEVF. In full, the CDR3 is CASRPGTANTEVFF.

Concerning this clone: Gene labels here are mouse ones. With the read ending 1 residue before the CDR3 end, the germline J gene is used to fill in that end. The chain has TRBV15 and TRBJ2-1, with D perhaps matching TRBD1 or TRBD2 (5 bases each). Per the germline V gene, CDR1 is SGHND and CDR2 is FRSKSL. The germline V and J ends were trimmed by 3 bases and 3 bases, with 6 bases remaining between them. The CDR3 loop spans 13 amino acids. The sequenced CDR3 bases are TGTGCCAGCAGTTTGGGGGTCTATGCTGAGCAGTTC. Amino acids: CASSLGVYAEQF. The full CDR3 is CASSLGVYAEQFF.

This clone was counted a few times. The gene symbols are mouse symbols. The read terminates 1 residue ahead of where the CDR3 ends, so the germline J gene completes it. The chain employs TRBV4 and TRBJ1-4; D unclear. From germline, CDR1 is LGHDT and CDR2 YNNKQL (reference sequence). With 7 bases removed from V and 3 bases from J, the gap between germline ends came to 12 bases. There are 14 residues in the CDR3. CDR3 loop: CASKRWGANERLFF. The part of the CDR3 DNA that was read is TGTGCCAGCAAGAGGTGGGGAGCCAACGAAAGATTATTT.

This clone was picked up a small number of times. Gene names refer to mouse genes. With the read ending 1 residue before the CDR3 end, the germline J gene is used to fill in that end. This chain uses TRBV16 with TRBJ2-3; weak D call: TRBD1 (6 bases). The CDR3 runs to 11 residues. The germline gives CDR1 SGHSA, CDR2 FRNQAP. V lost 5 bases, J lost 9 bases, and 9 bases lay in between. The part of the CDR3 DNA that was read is TGTGCAAGCAGCCACAGGGACACGCTGTAT. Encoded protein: CASSHRDTLY. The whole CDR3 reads CASSHRDTLYF.

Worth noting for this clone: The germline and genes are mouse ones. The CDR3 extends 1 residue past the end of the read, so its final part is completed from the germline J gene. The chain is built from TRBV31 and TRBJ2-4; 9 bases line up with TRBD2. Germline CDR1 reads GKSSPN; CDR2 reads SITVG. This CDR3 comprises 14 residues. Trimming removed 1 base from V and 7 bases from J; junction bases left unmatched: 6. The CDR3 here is CAWSPGGGRDTLYF. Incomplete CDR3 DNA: TGTGCCTGGAGTCCTGGGGGGGGCCGAGACACCTTGTAC.

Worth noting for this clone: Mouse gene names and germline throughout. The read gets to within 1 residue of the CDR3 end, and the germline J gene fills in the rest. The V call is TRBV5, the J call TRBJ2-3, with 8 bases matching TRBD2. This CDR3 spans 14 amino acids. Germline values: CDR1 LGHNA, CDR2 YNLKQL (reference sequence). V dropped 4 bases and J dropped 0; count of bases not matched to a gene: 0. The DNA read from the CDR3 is TGTGCCAGCAGCCGGGACTGGAGTGCAGAAACGCTGTAT. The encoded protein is CASSRDWSAETLY. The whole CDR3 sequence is CASSRDWSAETLYF.

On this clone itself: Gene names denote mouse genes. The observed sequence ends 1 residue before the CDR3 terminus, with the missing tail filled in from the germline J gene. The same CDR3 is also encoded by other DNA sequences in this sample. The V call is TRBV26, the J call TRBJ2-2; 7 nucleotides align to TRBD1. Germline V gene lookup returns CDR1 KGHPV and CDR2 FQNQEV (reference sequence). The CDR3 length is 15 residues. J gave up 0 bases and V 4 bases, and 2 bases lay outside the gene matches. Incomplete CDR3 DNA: TGTGCCAGCAGTCCCGGGACAGCAAACACCGGGCAGCTCTAC. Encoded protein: CASSPGTANTGQLY. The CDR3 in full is CASSPGTANTGQLYF.

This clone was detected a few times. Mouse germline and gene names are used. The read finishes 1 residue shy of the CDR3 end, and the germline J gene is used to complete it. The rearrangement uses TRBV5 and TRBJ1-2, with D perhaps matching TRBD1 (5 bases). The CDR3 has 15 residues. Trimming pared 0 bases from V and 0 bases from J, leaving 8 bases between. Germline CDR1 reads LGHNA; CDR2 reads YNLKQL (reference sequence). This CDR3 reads CASSQDSRANSDYTF. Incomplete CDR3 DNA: TGTGCCAGCAGCCAAGATTCCAGGGCAAACTCCGACTACACC.

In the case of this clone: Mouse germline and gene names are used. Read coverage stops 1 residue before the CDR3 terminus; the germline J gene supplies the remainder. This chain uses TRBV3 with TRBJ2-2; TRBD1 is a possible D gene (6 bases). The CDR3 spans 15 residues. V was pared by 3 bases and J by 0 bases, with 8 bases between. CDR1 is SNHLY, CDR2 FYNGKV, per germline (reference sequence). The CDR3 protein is CASSFWTANTGQLYF. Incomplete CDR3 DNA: TGTGCCAGCAGCTTCTGGACAGCAAACACCGGGCAGCTCTAC.